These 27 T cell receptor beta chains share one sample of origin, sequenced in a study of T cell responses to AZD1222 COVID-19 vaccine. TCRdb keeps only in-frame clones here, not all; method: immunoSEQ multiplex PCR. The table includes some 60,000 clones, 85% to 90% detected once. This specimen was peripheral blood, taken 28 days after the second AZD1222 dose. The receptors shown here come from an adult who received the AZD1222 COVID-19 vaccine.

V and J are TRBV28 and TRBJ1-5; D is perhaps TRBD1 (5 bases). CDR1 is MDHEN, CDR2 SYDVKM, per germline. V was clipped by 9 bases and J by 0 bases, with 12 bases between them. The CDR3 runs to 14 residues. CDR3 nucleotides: TGTGCCAGTACGGGACGGTATAGCAATCAGCCCCAGCATTTT. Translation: CASTGRYSNQPQHF. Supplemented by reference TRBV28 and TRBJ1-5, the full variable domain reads DVKVTQSSRYLVKRTGEKVFLECVQDMDHENMFWYRQDPGLGLRLIYFSYDVKMKEKGDIPEGYSVSREKKERFSLILESASTNQTSMYLCASTGRYSNQPQHFGDGTRLSIL.

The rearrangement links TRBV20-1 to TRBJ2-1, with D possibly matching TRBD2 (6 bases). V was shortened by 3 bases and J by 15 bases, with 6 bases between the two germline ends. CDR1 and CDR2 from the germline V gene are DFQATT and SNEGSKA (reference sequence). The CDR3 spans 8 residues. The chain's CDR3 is CSARRGFF. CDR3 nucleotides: TGCAGTGCTAGGCGGGGGTTCTTC.

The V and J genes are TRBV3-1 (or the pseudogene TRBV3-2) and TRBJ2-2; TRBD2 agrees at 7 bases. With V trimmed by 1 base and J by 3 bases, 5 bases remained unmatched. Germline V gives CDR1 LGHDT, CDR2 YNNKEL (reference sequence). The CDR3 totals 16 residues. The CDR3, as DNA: TGTGCCAGCAGCCAAGGGGAGGGGTTTTACACCGGGGAGCTGTTTTTT. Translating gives CASSQGEGFYTGELFF.

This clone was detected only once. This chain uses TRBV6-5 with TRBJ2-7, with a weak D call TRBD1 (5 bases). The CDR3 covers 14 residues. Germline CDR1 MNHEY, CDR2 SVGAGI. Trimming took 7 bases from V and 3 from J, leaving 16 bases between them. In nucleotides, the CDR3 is TGTGCCAGCATGTCTGGCGGACACCTCTACGAGCAGTACTTC. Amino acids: CASMSGGHLYEQYF.

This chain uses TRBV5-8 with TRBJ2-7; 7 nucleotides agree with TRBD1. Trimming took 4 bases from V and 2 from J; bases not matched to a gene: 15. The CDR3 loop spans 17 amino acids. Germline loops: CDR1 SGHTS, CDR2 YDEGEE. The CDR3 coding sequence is TGTGCCAGCAGCCCGGAAGGTAGGGGGCCACCGACCTACGAGCAGTACTTC. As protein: CASSPEGRGPPTYEQYF. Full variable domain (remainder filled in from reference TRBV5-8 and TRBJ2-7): EAGVTQSPTHLIKTRGQQATLRCSPISGHTSVYWYQQALGLGLQFLLWYDEGEERNRGNFPPRFSGRQFPNYSSELNVNALELEDSALYLCASSPEGRGPPTYEQYFGPGTRLTVT.

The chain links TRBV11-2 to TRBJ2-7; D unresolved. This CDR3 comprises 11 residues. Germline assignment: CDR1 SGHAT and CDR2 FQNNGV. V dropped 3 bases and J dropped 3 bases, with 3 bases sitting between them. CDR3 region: CASSFHYEQYF. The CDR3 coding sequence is TGTGCCAGCAGCTTTCACTACGAGCAGTACTTC.

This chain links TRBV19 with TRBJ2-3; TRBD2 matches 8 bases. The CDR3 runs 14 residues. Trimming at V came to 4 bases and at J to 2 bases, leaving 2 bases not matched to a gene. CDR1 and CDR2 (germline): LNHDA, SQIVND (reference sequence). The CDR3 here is CASSSGRPTDTQYF. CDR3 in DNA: TGTGCCAGTAGTAGCGGGAGGCCCACAGATACGCAGTATTTT.

CDR3 region: CASSIRSGSLNTGELFF. DNA for the CDR3: TGTGCCAGTAGTATAAGGAGCGGGAGCCTGAACACCGGGGAGCTGTTTTTT. This chain links TRBV19 with TRBJ2-2, with 8 bases matching TRBD2. V gave up 2 bases and J gave up 1 base; unmatched junction bases: 6. The CDR3 sequence is 17 residues long. Germline CDR1 and CDR2: LNHDA and SQIVND (reference sequence).

DNA of the CDR3: TGTGCCAGCAGTTACCAACCGCATGAGCAGTTCTTC. It translates to CASSYQPHEQFF. The chain carries TRBV6-5 and TRBJ2-1; D is uncertain. The CDR3 length is 12 residues. In germline, CDR1 is MNHEY, CDR2 SVGAGI. Trimming stripped 2 bases from V and 8 bases from J, with 7 bases between.

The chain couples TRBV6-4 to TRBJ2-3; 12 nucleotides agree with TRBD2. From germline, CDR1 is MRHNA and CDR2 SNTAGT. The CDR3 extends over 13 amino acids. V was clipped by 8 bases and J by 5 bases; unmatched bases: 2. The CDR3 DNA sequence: TGTGCCAGCGCGGGACTAGCGGGAGATACGCAGTATTTT. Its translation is CASAGLAGDTQYF.

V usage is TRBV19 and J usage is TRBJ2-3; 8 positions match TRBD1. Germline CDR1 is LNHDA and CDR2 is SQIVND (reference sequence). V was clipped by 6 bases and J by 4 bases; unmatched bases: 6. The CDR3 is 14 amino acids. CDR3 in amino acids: CASRKQGVSDTQYF. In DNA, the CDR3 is TGTGCCAGTAGGAAACAGGGGGTTTCAGATACGCAGTATTTT.

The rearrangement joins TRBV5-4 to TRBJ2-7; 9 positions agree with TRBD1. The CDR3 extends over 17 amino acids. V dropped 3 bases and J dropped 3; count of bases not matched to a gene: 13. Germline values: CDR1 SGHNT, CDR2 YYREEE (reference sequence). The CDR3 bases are TGTGCCAGCAGCTCTACGGGACAGGGCTTGGGGAGCTACGAGCAGTACTTC. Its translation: CASSSTGQGLGSYEQYF. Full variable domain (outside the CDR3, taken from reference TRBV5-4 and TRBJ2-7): ETGVTQSPTHLIKTRGQQVTLRCSSQSGHNTVSWYQQALGQGPQFIFQYYREEENGRGNFPPRFSGLQFPNYSSELNVNALELDDSALYLCASSSTGQGLGSYEQYFGPGTRLTVT.

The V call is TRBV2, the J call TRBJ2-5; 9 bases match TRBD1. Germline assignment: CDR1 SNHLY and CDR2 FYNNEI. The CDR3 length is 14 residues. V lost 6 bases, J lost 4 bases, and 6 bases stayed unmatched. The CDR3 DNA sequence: TGTGCCAGCAGGAGGACAGGGGCCTCAGAGACCCAGTACTTC. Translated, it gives CASRRTGASETQYF.

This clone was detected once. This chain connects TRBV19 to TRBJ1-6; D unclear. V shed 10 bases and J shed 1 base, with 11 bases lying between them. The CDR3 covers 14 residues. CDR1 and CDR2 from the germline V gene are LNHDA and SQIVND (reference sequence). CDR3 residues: CATGLPSYNSPLHF. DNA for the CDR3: TGTGCCACAGGCCTTCCTTCCTATAATTCACCCCTCCACTTT.

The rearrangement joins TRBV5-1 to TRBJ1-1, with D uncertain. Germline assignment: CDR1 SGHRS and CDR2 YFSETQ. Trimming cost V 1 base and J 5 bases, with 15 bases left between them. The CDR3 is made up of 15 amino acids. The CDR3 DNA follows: TGCGCCAGCAGCTTGTTTGGGCCCTTTGGTACTGAAGCTTTCTTT. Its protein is CASSLFGPFGTEAFF.

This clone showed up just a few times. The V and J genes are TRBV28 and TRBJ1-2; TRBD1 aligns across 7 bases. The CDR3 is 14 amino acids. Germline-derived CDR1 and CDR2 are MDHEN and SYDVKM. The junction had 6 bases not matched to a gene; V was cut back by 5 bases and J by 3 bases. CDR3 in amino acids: CASSPLDRYYGYTF. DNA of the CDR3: TGTGCCAGCAGTCCCCTGGACAGGTACTATGGCTACACCTTC.

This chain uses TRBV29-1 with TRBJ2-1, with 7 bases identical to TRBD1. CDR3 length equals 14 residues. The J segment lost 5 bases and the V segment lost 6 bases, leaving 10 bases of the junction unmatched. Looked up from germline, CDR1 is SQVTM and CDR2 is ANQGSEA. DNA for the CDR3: TGCAGCGTAAAAAACAGGGGTGGGGACAATGAGCAGTTCTTC. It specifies CSVKNRGGDNEQFF.

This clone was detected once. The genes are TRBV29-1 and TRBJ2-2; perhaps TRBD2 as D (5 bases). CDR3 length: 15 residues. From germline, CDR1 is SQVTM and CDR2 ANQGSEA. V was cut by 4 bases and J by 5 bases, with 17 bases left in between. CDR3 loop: CSVGLRVVGTGELFF. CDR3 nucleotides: TGCAGCGTTGGATTGAGGGTAGTGGGTACCGGGGAGCTGTTTTTT.

Here the CDR3 reads CASSLVVDTIYF. DNA for the CDR3: TGTGCCAGCAGCTTAGTTGTAGACACCATATATTTT. J is TRBJ1-3 and V is TRBV11-2, with no clear D. This CDR3 spans 12 amino acids. Germline-derived CDR1 and CDR2 are SGHAT and FQNNGV. Trimming left V 1 base short and J 8 bases short, with 6 bases between.

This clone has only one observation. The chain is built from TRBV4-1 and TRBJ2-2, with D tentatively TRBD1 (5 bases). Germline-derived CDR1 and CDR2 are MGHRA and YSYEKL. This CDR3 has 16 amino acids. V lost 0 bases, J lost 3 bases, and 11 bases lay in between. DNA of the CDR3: TGCGCCAGCAGCCAAGAGGCGACAGTATACACCGGGGAGCTGTTTTTT. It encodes CASSQEATVYTGELFF.

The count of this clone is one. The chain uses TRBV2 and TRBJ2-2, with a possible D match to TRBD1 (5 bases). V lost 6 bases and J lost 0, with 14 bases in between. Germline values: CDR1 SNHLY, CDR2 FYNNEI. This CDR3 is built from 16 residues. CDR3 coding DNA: TGTGCCAGCAGCTTGACAGCACAAGCGAACACCGGGGAGCTGTTTTTT. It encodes CASSLTAQANTGELFF.

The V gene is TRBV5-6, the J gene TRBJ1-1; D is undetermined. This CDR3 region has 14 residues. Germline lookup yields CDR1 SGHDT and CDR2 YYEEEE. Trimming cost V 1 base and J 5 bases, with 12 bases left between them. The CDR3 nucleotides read TGTGCCAGCAGCTTGAATCATTGGAGAACTGAAGCTTTCTTT. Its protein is CASSLNHWRTEAFF.

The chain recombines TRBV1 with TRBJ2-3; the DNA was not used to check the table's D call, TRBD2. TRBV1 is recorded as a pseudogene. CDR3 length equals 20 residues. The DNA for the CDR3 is TGCACCAGCAGCCAAGAGGCAAGTTCAATGCGGGAGGAGAGGACAGATACGCAGTATTTT. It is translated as CTSSQEASSMREERTDTQYF.

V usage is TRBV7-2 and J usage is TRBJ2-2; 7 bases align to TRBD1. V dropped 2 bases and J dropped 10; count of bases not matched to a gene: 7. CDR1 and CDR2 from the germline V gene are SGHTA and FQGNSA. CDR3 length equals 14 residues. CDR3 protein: CASSLKGGWSELFF. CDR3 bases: TGTGCCAGCAGCTTAAAAGGGGGCTGGTCGGAGCTGTTTTTT.

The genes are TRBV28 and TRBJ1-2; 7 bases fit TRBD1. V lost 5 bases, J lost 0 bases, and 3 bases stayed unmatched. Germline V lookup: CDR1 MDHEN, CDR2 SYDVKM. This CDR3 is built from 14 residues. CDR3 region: CASSEGGSNYGYTF. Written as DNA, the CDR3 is TGTGCCAGCAGTGAAGGGGGCTCTAACTATGGCTACACCTTC.

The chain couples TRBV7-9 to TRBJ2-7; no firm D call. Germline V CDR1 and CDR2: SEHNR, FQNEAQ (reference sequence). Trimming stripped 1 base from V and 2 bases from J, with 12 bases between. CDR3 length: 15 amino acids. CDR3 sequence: CASSLGHWSPYEQYF. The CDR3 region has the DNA TGTGCCAGCAGCTTAGGCCATTGGAGCCCCTACGAGCAGTACTTC.

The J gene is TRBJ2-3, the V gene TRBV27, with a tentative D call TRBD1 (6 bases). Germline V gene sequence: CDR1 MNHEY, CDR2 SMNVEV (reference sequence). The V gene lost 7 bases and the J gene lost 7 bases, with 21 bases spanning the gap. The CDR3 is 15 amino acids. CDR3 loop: CASMGSDSLPYTQYF. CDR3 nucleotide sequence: TGTGCCAGCATGGGGTCGGACAGCCTCCCGTATACGCAGTATTTT.